Below are 14 T cell receptor beta chains sequenced from a single sample in a study of shared clonotypes between healthy human individuals. Sequencing used immunoSEQ multiplex PCR; TCRdb keeps in-frame clones, though not all of them. The table has about 700,000 clones, around 72% seen once. The sample was memory CD4+ T cells sorted from blood. Indicated subset: CD45RA-negative fraction. These receptors all come from a woman aged 25-40 years in good health.

This clone has just one count. The chain joins TRBV4-1 to TRBJ1-2; 10 positions agree with TRBD1. Germline lookup yields CDR1 MGHRA and CDR2 YSYEKL. Losses at the gene ends were 7 bases for V and 2 bases for J; bases not matched to a gene: 13. CDR3 size: 17 residues. In DNA, the CDR3 is TGCGCCAGCACCAGGGGACAGGGGACTACGGGGAACTATGGCTACACCTTC. This encodes CASTRGQGTTGNYGYTF.

The V call is TRBV21-1, the J call TRBJ2-1; the D call TRBD2 from the table was never checked on the DNA. TRBV21-1 is marked as a pseudogene. The CDR3 is 13 residues long. Here the CDR3 DNA reads TGTGCCAGGGGACTAGCGGAGGTGTATGAGCAGTTCTTC. Its protein is CARGLAEVYEQFF.

This clone occurred once. This sequence joins TRBV5-1 and TRBJ2-5; 9 nucleotides agree with TRBD2. The V gene end was trimmed by 4 bases and the J gene end by 5 bases; junction bases not matched to a gene: 6. The length of the CDR3 is 14 residues. In germline, CDR1 is SGHRS, CDR2 YFSETQ. The CDR3 protein is CASSASGNGETQYF. In nucleotides, the CDR3 is TGCGCCAGCAGCGCTAGCGGGAATGGGGAGACCCAGTACTTC.

The chain's CDR3 is CASSLELAGFNEQFF. The CDR3, as DNA: TGCGCCAGCAGCTTGGAGCTAGCGGGATTCAATGAGCAGTTCTTC. The gene calls are TRBV5-1 and TRBJ2-1; 9 positions match TRBD2. This CDR3 spans 15 amino acids. The J segment lost 6 bases and the V segment lost 0 bases, leaving 4 bases of the junction unmatched. The germline gives CDR1 SGHRS, CDR2 YFSETQ.

V and J are TRBV27 and TRBJ2-7; D is unclear. Per the germline V gene, CDR1 is MNHEY and CDR2 is SMNVEV (reference sequence). CDR3 size: 14 residues. Trimming pared 2 bases from V and 2 bases from J, leaving 10 bases between. The CDR3 nucleotides are TGTGCCAGCAGTTTAAGTCCCAGACCCTACGAGCAGTACTTC. Protein product: CASSLSPRPYEQYF.

The rearrangement joins TRBV5-1 to TRBJ1-3; TRBD1 aligns across 9 bases. Per germline, CDR1 SGHRS and CDR2 YFSETQ. The length of the CDR3 is 17 residues. V shed 0 bases and J 4 bases; nucleotides not matched to a gene: 8. The CDR3 DNA reads as TGCGCCAGCAGCTTGGTATGGGGACAGGGACCCGGAAACACCATATATTTT. It yields the protein CASSLVWGQGPGNTIYF.

This clone was seen only a few times. This chain connects TRBV6-5 to TRBJ2-3; TRBD1 aligns across 7 bases. The junction had 10 bases not matched to a gene; V was cut back by 5 bases and J by 5 bases. Germline-derived CDR1 and CDR2 are MNHEY and SVGAGI. The CDR3 sequence is 15 residues long. The CDR3 spells CASSGDRERGDTQYF. For the CDR3, the DNA is TGTGCCAGCAGTGGAGACAGGGAGAGAGGAGATACGCAGTATTTT.

The chain recombines TRBV30 with TRBJ1-6; 8 positions match TRBD1. This CDR3 region has 14 residues. V dropped 4 bases and J dropped 7; count of bases not matched to a gene: 6. The germline CDR1 and CDR2 sequences are GTSNPN and SVGIG (reference sequence). The CDR3 bases are TGTGCCTGGAAGCTACAGGGGGGGAATTCACCCCTCCACTTT. The encoded protein is CAWKLQGGNSPLHF.

V and J are TRBV7-2 and TRBJ1-1, with TRBD1 matching over 9 bases. The germline CDR1 and CDR2 sequences are SGHTA and FQGNSA. V lost 4 bases to trimming and J lost 0 bases; unmatched junction nucleotides: 6. The CDR3 is made up of 16 amino acids. The DNA of the CDR3 is TGTGCCAGCAGCTCACGGGACAGGGTTATGAACACTGAAGCTTTCTTT. Protein product: CASSSRDRVMNTEAFF. The whole variable domain, remainder taken from reference TRBV7-2 and TRBJ1-1, is GAGVSQSPSNKVTEKGKDVELRCDPISGHTALYWYRQSLGQGLEFLIYFQGNSAPDKSGLPSDRFSAERTGGSVSTLTIQRTQQEDSAVYLCASSSRDRVMNTEAFFGQGTRLTVV.

This clone came up once. CDR3 sequence: CASSPQGPPGDEQFF. CDR3 nucleotide sequence: TGTGCCAGCTCACCCCAGGGGCCGCCAGGCGATGAGCAGTTCTTC. The rearrangement uses TRBV18 and TRBJ2-1; D might be TRBD1 (6 bases). This CDR3 is 15 amino acids long. Trimming stripped 3 bases from V and 8 bases from J, with 17 bases between. CDR1 and CDR2 from the germline V gene are KGHSH and LQKENI.

This clone was picked up many times. The chain links TRBV28 to TRBJ2-7, with D maybe TRBD2 (6 bases). V was clipped by 2 bases and J by 2 bases, with 13 bases between them. The germline V gene has CDR1 MDHEN and CDR2 SYDVKM. The CDR3 length is 15 residues. The CDR3 spells CASSLLASATYEQYF. The CDR3 nucleotides read TGTGCCAGCAGTTTACTGGCTAGCGCGACCTACGAGCAGTACTTC.

The genes are TRBV10-3 and TRBJ1-5; D remains ambiguous. With 3 bases removed from V and 5 bases from J, the gap between germline ends came to 8 bases. The germline V gene has CDR1 ENHRY and CDR2 SYGVKD. This CDR3 is 13 amino acids long. The CDR3 spells CAISDPNYQPQHF. CDR3 bases: TGTGCCATCAGTGACCCGAATTATCAGCCCCAGCATTTT.

The V call is TRBV23-1, the J call TRBJ2-1, with 9 bases fitting TRBD2. TRBV23-1 is designated an ORF whose function remains uncertain. The CDR3 spans 16 residues. V lost 0 bases to trimming and J lost 3 bases; unmatched junction nucleotides: 3. CDR3 DNA sequence: TGCGCCAGCAGTCAATCCCAGCGGGAGGTCTACAATGAGCAGTTCTTC. Its protein is CASSQSQREVYNEQFF.

This clone has just one count. Possible read error: a much larger clone is one base away. The rearrangement links TRBV5-1 to TRBJ2-7, with D possibly being TRBD2 (5 bases). The CDR3 sequence is 15 residues long. Germline CDR1 is SGHRS and CDR2 is YFSETQ. Here the CDR3 reads CASGLVTSRGYEQYF. The CDR3 coding sequence is TGCGCCAGCGGCTTGGTAACGAGTCGGGGATACGAGCAGTACTTC.